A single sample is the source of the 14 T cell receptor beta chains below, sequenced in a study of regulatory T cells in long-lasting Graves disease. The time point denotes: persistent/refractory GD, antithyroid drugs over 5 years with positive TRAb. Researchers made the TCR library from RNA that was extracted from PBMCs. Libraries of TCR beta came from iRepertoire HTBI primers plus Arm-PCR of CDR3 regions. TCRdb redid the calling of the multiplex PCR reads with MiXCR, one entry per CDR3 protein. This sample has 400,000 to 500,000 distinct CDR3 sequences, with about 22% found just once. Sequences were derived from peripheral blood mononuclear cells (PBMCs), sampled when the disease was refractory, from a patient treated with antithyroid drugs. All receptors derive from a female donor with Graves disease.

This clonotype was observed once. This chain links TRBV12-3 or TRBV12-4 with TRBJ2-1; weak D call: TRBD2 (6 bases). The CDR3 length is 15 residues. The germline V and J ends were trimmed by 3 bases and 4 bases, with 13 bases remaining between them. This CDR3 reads CASSFSAGQYNEQFF. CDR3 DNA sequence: TGTGCCAGCAGTTTTAGCGCGGGGCAATACAATGAGCAGTTCTTC.

The CDR3 DNA follows: TGTGCCAGCTCCGCGGGACAGGGTCACCACGAGCAGTACTTC. It codes for CASSAGQGHHEQYF. The chain uses TRBV18 and TRBJ2-7; the match to TRBD1 covers 9 bases. V trimming: 6 bases; J trimming: 5 bases; junction bases outside the gene matches: 8. Germline V CDR1 and CDR2: KGHSH, LQKENI. The CDR3 runs 14 residues. Looking up the rest from reference TRBV18 and TRBJ2-7 gives the full variable domain: NAGVMQNPRHLVRRRGQEARLRCSPMKGHSHVYWYRQLPEEGLKFMVYLQKENIIDESGMPKERFSAEFPKEGPSILRIQQVVRGDSAAYFCASSAGQGHHEQYFGPGTRLTVT.

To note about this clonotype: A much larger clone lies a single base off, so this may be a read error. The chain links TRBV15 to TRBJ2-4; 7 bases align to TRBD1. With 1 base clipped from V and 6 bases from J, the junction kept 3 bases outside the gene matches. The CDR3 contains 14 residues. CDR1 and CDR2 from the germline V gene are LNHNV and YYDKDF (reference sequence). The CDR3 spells CATSRARQGNIQYF. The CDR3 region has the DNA TGTGCCACCAGCAGAGCTAGACAGGGAAACATTCAGTACTTC.

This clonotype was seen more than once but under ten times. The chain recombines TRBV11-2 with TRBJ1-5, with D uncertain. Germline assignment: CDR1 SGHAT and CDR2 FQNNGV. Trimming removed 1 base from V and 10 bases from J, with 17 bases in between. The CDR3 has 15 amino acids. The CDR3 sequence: CASSLVAGPRNPQHF. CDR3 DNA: TGTGCCAGCAGCTTAGTGGCCGGGCCCCGAAATCCCCAGCATTTT.

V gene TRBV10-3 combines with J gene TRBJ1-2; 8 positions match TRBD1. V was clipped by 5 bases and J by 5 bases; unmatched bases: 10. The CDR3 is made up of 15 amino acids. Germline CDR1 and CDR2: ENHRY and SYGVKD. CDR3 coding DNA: TGTGCCATCAGTACTCCGGGACAGGATCTGTATGGCTACACCTTC. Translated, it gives CAISTPGQDLYGYTF.

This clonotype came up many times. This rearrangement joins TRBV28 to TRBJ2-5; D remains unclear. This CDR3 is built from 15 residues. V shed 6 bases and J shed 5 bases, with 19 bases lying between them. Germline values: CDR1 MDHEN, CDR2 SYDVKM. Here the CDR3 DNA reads TGTGCCAGCAGCCCCCCGGGTGTAAAGAAGGAGACCCAGTACTTC. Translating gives CASSPPGVKKETQYF.

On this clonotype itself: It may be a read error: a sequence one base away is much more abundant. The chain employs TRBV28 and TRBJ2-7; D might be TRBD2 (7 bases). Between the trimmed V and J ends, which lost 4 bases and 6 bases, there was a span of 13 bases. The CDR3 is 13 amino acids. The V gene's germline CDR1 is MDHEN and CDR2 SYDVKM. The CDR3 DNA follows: TGTGCCAGCAGTTCCCCGGGGGGCAGCGAGCAGTACTTC. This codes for CASSSPGGSEQYF.

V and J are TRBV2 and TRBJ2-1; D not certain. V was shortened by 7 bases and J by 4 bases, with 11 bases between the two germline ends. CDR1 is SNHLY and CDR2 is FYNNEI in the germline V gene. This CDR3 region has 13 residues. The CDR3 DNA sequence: TGTGCCAGCATCGAAACTCTTTACAATGAGCAGTTCTTC. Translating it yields CASIETLYNEQFF. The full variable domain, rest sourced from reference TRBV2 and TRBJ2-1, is EPEVTQTPSHQVTQMGQEVILRCVPISNHLYFYWYRQILGQKVEFLVSFYNNEISEKSEIFDDQFSVERPDGSNFTLKIRSTKLEDSAMYFCASIETLYNEQFFGPGTRLTVL.

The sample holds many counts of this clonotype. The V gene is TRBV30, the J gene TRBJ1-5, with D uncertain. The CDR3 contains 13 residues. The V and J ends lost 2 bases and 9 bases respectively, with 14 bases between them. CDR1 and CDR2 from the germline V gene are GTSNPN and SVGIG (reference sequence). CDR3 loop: CAWSRAGLMPQHF. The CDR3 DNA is TGTGCCTGGAGTAGGGCAGGATTAATGCCCCAGCATTTT. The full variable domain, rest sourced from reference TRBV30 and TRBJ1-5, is SQTIHQWPATLVQPVGSPLSLECTVEGTSNPNLYWYRQAAGRGLQLLFYSVGIGQISSEVPQNLSASRPQDRQFILSSKKLLLSDSGFYLCAWSRAGLMPQHFGDGTRLSIL.

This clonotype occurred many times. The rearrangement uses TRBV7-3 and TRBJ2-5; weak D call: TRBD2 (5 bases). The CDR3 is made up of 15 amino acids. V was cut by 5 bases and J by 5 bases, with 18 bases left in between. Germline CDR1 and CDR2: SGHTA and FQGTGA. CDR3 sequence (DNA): TGTGCCAGCAGCAAAACCGGGGTGACGGGGGAGACCCAGTACTTC. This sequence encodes CASSKTGVTGETQYF.

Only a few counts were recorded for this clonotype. CDR3 DNA sequence: TGTGCCAGCAGTTACAAGCCTAGCGGGACCTACGAGCAGTACTTC. Protein product: CASSYKPSGTYEQYF. V gene TRBV6-2 or TRBV6-3 combines with J gene TRBJ2-7, with 9 bases matching TRBD2. The CDR3 is 15 residues long. The germline V gene has CDR1 MNHEY and CDR2 SVGEGT. The V gene end was trimmed by 2 bases and the J gene end by 2 bases; junction bases not matched to a gene: 4.

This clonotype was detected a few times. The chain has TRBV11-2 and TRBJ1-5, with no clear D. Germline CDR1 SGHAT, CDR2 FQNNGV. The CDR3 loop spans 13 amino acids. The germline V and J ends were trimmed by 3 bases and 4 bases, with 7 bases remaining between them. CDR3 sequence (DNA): TGTGCCAGCAGCTTGGATTGGAATCAGCCCCAGCATTTT. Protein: CASSLDWNQPQHF.

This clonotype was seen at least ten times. Here the CDR3 DNA reads TGTGCCAGCAGCATACGGGGGCTGGCATCACCCCTCCACTTT. This sequence encodes CASSIRGLASPLHF. The V gene is TRBV27, the J gene TRBJ1-6, with TRBD1 as a possible D gene (6 bases). CDR1 MNHEY and CDR2 SMNVEV come from the germline V gene (reference sequence). Trimming took off 6 bases at V and 10 bases at J, with 16 bases between the two ends. The CDR3 runs to 14 residues.

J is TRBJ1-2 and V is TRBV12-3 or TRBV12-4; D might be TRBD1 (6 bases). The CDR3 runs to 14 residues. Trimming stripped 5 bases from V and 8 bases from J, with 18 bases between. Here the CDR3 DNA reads TGTGCCAGCAGTCCCCGACAAGGGGGTAACGGCTACACCTTC. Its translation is CASSPRQGGNGYTF.